Listed below are T cell receptor beta chains from one sample, sequenced in a study of radiation and T cells in renal cell carcinoma. The protocol was immunoSEQ multiplex PCR, while the TCRdb copy is restricted to in-frame clones and leaves out a portion. Seen here are over 12,000 clones, less than 65% observed once, and the top ten hold roughly 15%. Sequencing used tumor tissue, obtained from a patient whose treatment was nephrectomy without radiotherapy. These receptors all come from a man aged 60 to 75 with renal cell carcinoma. CDR3s include the opening cysteine and the closing phenylalanine or tryptophan. Fields, in order: clone size, J gene, V gene, D gene, CDR3 protein, CDR3 DNA. A D gene is named only where the DNA matches it firmly. Some rows mark clone size as missing; the rest say once, few, many or name a class of expanded clone.

clone_size: NA; j_call: TRBJ2-1; v_call: TRBV28; d_call: NA; cdr3_aa: CASSLSRTAIRGNEQFF; cdr3_nt: TGTGCCAGCAGTTTGTCCCGGACAGCCATACGGGGCAATGAGCAGTTCTTC
clone_size: NA; j_call: TRBJ2-1; v_call: TRBV19; d_call: TRBD2; cdr3_aa: CASSPGGAIYNEQFF; cdr3_nt: TGTGCCAGTAGTCCGGGAGGGGCCATCTACAATGAGCAGTTCTTC
clone_size: NA; j_call: TRBJ1-2; v_call: TRBV6-5; d_call: TRBD1; cdr3_aa: CASSYFGQGFPGYTF; cdr3_nt: TGTGCCAGCAGTTATTTCGGACAGGGGTTTCCTGGCTACACCTTC
clone_size: few; j_call: TRBJ2-7; v_call: TRBV6-1; d_call: NA; cdr3_aa: CASSRDSGSLEQYF; cdr3_nt: TGTGCCAGCAGCCGGGACAGCGGGTCACTCGAGCAGTACTTC
clone_size: few; j_call: TRBJ2-5; v_call: TRBV4-3; d_call: NA; cdr3_aa: CASSYHRDSQETQYF; cdr3_nt: TGCGCCAGCAGCTACCACCGGGACTCACAAGAGACCCAGTACTTC
clone_size: NA; j_call: TRBJ1-2; v_call: TRBV19; d_call: NA; cdr3_aa: CASSIIRGDLHGYTF; cdr3_nt: TGTGCCAGTAGTATTATAAGGGGTGATTTGCATGGCTACACCTTC
clone_size: NA; j_call: TRBJ2-2; v_call: TRBV2; d_call: NA; cdr3_aa: CASSAPARAPGELFF; cdr3_nt: TGTGCCAGCAGTGCCCCAGCTAGAGCCCCCGGGGAGCTGTTTTTT
clone_size: NA; j_call: TRBJ1-1; v_call: TRBV4-1; d_call: NA; cdr3_aa: CASSRGGQGTEAFF; cdr3_nt: TGCGCCAGCAGCCGGGGGGGGCAGGGCACTGAAGCTTTCTTT
clone_size: NA; j_call: TRBJ2-3; v_call: TRBV7-2; d_call: NA; cdr3_aa: CASSRLRLGGTDTQYF; cdr3_nt: TGTGCCAGCAGCAGACTTCGACTAGGAGGGACAGATACGCAGTATTTT
clone_size: NA; j_call: TRBJ2-6; v_call: TRBV15; d_call: NA; cdr3_aa: CATSTSGRTGANVLTF; cdr3_nt: TGTGCCACCAGCACAAGCGGCCGAACTGGGGCCAACGTCCTGACTTTC
clone_size: NA; j_call: TRBJ2-7; v_call: TRBV14; d_call: TRBD1; cdr3_aa: CASSQAPGQTYEQYF; cdr3_nt: TGTGCCAGCAGCCAAGCTCCGGGACAGACCTACGAGCAGTACTTC
clone_size: few; j_call: TRBJ2-7; v_call: TRBV27; d_call: NA; cdr3_aa: CASSFGQSYEQYF; cdr3_nt: TGTGCCAGCAGTTTTGGACAATCCTACGAGCAGTACTTC
clone_size: NA; j_call: TRBJ2-5; v_call: TRBV7-2; d_call: NA; cdr3_aa: CASSLNGGGTYQETQYF; cdr3_nt: TGTGCCAGCAGCTTAAACGGAGGGGGAACGTACCAAGAGACCCAGTACTTC
clone_size: NA; j_call: TRBJ1-5; v_call: TRBV7-2; d_call: NA; cdr3_aa: CASSSTGHNQPQHF; cdr3_nt: TGTGCCAGCAGCTCCACGGGCCACAATCAGCCCCAGCATTTT
clone_size: NA; j_call: TRBJ2-1; v_call: TRBV10-3; d_call: NA; cdr3_aa: CAISPGLVPNEQFF; cdr3_nt: TGTGCCATCAGTCCGGGACTGGTACCTAATGAGCAGTTCTTC
clone_size: NA; j_call: TRBJ1-5; v_call: TRBV13; d_call: TRBD1; cdr3_aa: CASSFGGTGGNQPQHF; cdr3_nt: TGTGCCAGCAGCTTCGGGGGGACAGGGGGAAATCAGCCCCAGCATTTT
clone_size: few; j_call: TRBJ2-1; v_call: TRBV19; d_call: TRBD1; cdr3_aa: CASATLGTGNNEQFF; cdr3_nt: TGTGCCAGTGCCACCTTGGGGACAGGGAACAATGAGCAGTTCTTC
clone_size: NA; j_call: TRBJ2-7; v_call: TRBV10-3; d_call: TRBD1; cdr3_aa: CATLRGTGDYEQYF; cdr3_nt: TGTGCCACCCTTCGAGGGACAGGCGACTACGAGCAGTACTTC
clone_size: few; j_call: TRBJ1-4; v_call: TRBV11-2; d_call: NA; cdr3_aa: CASSLVGFNEKLFF; cdr3_nt: TGTGCCAGCAGCTTAGTCGGGTTTAATGAAAAACTGTTTTTT
clone_size: NA; j_call: TRBJ2-3; v_call: TRBV1; d_call: NA; cdr3_aa: CTSSRASGDITDTQYF; cdr3_nt: TGCACCAGCAGCCGGGCTAGCGGAGACATCACAGATACGCAGTATTTT
clone_size: NA; j_call: TRBJ2-1; v_call: TRBV30; d_call: TRBD2; cdr3_aa: CAWRPLAGAYNEQFF; cdr3_nt: TGTGCCTGGAGACCCCTAGCGGGAGCCTATAATGAGCAGTTCTTC
clone_size: NA; j_call: TRBJ2-1; v_call: TRBV2; d_call: TRBD1; cdr3_aa: CASRGRTGGTEQFF; cdr3_nt: TGTGCCAGCAGGGGAAGGACAGGGGGTACTGAGCAGTTCTTC
clone_size: NA; j_call: TRBJ2-3; v_call: TRBV5-1; d_call: TRBD1; cdr3_aa: CASSLSGGPSTDTQYF; cdr3_nt: TGCGCCAGCAGCTTGTCAGGGGGACCGAGCACAGATACGCAGTATTTT
clone_size: NA; j_call: TRBJ2-7; v_call: TRBV27; d_call: NA; cdr3_aa: CASSLFGQPTYEQYF; cdr3_nt: TGTGCCAGCAGTTTATTCGGACAGCCAACCTACGAGCAGTACTTC
clone_size: once; j_call: TRBJ2-3; v_call: TRBV9; d_call: NA; cdr3_aa: CASGQGGPDTQYF; cdr3_nt: TGTGCCAGCGGGCAGGGGGGCCCAGATACGCAGTATTTT
clone_size: NA; j_call: TRBJ2-1; v_call: TRBV18; d_call: NA; cdr3_aa: CASSPPNNNEQFF; cdr3_nt: TGTGCCAGCTCACCACCGAACAACAATGAGCAGTTCTTC
clone_size: few; j_call: TRBJ1-4; v_call: TRBV5-1; d_call: NA; cdr3_aa: CASSFLGVRGTKEKLFF; cdr3_nt: TGCGCCAGCAGCTTCTTGGGCGTTAGGGGGACTAAGGAAAAACTGTTTTTT
clone_size: NA; j_call: TRBJ2-3; v_call: TRBV4-1; d_call: TRBD2; cdr3_aa: CASSQDRGGRTDTQYF; cdr3_nt: TGCGCCAGCAGCCAAGATCGGGGGGGTAGGACAGATACGCAGTATTTT
clone_size: NA; j_call: TRBJ2-2; v_call: TRBV7-9; d_call: TRBD1; cdr3_aa: CASTDLRGQGSTGELFF; cdr3_nt: TGTGCCAGCACCGATCTACGAGGACAGGGGAGTACCGGGGAGCTGTTTTTT
clone_size: medium-sized; j_call: TRBJ2-7; v_call: TRBV18; d_call: TRBD2; cdr3_aa: CASSPTSDYEQYF; cdr3_nt: TGTGCCAGCTCACCGACTAGCGACTACGAGCAGTACTTC
clone_size: NA; j_call: TRBJ1-5; v_call: TRBV21-1; d_call: NA; cdr3_aa: CASSKDKGLEPQHF; cdr3_nt: TGTGCCAGCAGCAAGGATAAGGGGCTGGAGCCCCAGCATTTT
clone_size: few; j_call: TRBJ2-7; v_call: TRBV7-2; d_call: NA; cdr3_aa: CASSLAAATYEQYF; cdr3_nt: TGTGCCAGCAGCTTAGCGGCAGCTACCTACGAGCAGTACTTC